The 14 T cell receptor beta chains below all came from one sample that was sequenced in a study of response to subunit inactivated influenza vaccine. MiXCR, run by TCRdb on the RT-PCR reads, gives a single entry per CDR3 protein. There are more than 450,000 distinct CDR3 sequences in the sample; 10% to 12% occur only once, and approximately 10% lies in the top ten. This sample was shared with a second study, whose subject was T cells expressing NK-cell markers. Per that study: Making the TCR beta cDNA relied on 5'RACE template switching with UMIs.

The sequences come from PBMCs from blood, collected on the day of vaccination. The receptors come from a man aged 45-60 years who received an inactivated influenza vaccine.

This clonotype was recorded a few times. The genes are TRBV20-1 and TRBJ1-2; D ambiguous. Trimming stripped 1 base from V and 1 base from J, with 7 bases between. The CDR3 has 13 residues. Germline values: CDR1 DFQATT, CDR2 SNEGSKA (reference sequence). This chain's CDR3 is CSARGQINYGYTF. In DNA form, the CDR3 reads TGCAGTGCTAGAGGGCAGATTAACTATGGCTACACCTTC.

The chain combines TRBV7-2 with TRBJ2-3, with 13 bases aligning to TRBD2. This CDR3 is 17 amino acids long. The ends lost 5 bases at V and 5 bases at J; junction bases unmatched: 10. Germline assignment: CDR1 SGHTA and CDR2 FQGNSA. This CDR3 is CASSLTSGGFAGDTQYF. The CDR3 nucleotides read TGTGCCAGCAGCCTGACTAGCGGGGGGTTCGCCGGAGATACGCAGTATTTT.

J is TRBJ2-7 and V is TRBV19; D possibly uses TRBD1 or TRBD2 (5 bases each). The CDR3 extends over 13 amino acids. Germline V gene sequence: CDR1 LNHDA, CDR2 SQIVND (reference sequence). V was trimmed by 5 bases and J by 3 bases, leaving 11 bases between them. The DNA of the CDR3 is TGTGCCAGTAGTGGGGGACGCAGCTACGAGCAGTACTTC. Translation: CASSGGRSYEQYF.

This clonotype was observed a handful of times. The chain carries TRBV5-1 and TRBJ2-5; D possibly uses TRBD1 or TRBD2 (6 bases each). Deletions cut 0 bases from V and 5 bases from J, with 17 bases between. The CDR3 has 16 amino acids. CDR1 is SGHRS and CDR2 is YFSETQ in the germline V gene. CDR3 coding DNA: TGCGCCAGCAGCTTGGGGAGGGGGTCCAACTTTGAGACCCAGTACTTC. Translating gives CASSLGRGSNFETQYF.

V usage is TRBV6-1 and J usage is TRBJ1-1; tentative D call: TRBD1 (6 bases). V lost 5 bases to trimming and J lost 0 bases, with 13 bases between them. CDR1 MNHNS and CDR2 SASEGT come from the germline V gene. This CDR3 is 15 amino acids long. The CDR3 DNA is TGTGCCAGCAGTAAACCGGGACATATGAACACTGAAGCTTTCTTT. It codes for CASSKPGHMNTEAFF.

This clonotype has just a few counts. The CDR3 spells CASSFGPEGYGYTF. In DNA form, the CDR3 reads TGTGCCAGCAGCTTCGGACCCGAGGGCTATGGCTACACCTTC. V is TRBV7-9 and J is TRBJ1-2; no reliable D call. Germline V gene sequence: CDR1 SEHNR, CDR2 FQNEAQ (reference sequence). CDR3 length equals 14 residues. Deletions cut 3 bases from V and 4 bases from J, with 12 bases between.

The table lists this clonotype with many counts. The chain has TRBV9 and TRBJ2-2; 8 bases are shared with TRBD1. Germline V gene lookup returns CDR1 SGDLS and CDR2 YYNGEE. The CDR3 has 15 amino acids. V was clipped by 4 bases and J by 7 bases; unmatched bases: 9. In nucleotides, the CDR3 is TGTGCCAGCAGCCTAATCGGACAGGGAAACGGGGAGCTGTTTTTT. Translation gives CASSLIGQGNGELFF.

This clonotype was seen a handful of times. The CDR3 region has the DNA TGTGCCAGCAGCTTGGCTTACGGAGAGACCCAGTACTTC. This gives the protein CASSLAYGETQYF. The chain couples TRBV5-5 to TRBJ2-5; D call uncertain. V was clipped by 0 bases and J by 4 bases, with 7 bases between them. Per the germline V gene, CDR1 is SGHKS and CDR2 is YYEKEE (reference sequence). The CDR3 runs 13 residues. The entire variable domain, with the rest obtained from reference TRBV5-5 and TRBJ2-5, is as follows: DAGVTQSPTHLIKTRGQQVTLRCSPISGHKSVSWYQQVLGQGPQFIFQYYEKEERGRGNFPDRFSARQFPNYSSELNVNALLLGDSALYLCASSLAYGETQYFGPGTRLLVL.

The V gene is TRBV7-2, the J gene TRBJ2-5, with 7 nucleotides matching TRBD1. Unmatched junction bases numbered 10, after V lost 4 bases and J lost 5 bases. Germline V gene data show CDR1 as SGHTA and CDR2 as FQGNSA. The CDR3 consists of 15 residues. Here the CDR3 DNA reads TGTGCCAGCAGCTACCTCCCGGGACAGCAGGAGACCCAGTACTTC. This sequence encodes CASSYLPGQQETQYF.

The chain's CDR3 is CASSQDALFTDTQYF. As DNA, the CDR3 is TGCGCCAGCAGCCAAGACGCCTTATTCACAGATACGCAGTATTTT. The chain joins TRBV5-1 to TRBJ2-3, with D unresolved. This CDR3 contains 15 residues. Looked up from germline, CDR1 is SGHRS and CDR2 is YFSETQ. With 4 bases removed from V and 2 bases from J, the gap between germline ends came to 14 bases.

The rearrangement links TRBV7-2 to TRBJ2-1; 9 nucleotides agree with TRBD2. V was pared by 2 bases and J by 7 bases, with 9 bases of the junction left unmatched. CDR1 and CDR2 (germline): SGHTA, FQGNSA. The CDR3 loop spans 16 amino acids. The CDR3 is CASSLRRGGIKNEQFF. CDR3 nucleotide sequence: TGTGCCAGCAGCTTACGGCGGGGGGGGATTAAGAATGAGCAGTTCTTC.

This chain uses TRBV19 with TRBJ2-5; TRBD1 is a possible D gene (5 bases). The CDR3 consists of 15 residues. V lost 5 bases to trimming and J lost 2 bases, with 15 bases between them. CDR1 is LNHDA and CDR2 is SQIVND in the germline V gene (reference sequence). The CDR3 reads CASSPQTEPQETQYF. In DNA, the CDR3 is TGTGCCAGTAGTCCCCAGACAGAACCACAAGAGACCCAGTACTTC. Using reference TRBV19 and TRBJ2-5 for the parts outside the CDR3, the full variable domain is DGGITQSPKYLFRKEGQNVTLSCEQNLNHDAMYWYRQDPGQGLRLIYYSQIVNDFQKGDIAEGYSVSREKKESFPLTVTSAQKNPTAFYLCASSPQTEPQETQYFGPGTRLLVL.

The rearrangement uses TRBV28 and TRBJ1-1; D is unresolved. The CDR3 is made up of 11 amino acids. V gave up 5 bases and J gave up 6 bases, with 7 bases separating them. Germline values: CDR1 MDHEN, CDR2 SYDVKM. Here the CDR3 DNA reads TGTGCCAGCAGTCGTAACGCTGAAGCTTTCTTT. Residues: CASSRNAEAFF.

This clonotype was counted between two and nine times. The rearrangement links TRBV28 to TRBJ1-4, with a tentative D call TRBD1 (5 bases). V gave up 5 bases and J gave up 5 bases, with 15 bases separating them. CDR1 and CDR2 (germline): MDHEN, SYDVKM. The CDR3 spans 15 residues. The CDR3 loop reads CASSRPGRRNEKLFF. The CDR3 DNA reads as TGTGCCAGCAGTAGACCGGGACGGAGGAATGAAAAACTGTTTTTT.